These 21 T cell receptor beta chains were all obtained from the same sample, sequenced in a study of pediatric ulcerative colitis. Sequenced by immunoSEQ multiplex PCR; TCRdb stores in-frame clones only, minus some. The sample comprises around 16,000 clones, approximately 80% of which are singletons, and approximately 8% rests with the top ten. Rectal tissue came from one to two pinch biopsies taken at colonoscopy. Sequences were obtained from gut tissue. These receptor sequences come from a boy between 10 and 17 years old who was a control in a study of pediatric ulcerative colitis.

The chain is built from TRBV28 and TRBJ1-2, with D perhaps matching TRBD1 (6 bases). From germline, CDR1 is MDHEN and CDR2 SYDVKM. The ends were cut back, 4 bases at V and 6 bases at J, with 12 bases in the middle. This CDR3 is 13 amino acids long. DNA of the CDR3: TGTGCCAGCAGTTCACAGGGACGAGATGGCTACACCTTC. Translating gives CASSSQGRDGYTF.

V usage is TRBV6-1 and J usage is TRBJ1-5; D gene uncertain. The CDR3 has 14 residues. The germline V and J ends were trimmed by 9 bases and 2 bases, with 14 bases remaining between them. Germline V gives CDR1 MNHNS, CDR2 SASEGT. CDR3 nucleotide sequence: TGTGCCAGTTTGCTAACCGGAGGCAATCAGCCCCAGCATTTT. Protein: CASLLTGGNQPQHF.

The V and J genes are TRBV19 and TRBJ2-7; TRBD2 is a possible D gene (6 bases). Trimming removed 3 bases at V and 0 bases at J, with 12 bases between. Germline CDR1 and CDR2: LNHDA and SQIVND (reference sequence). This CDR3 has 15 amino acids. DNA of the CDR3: TGTGCCAGTAGTATTAGCGGATGGTACTCCTACGAGCAGTACTTC. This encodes CASSISGWYSYEQYF.

Written as DNA, the CDR3 is TGTGCCAGTATTAGCGGGAGAGTCACCGGGGAGCTGTTTTTT. Translation: CASISGRVTGELFF. The chain combines TRBV19 with TRBJ2-2, with TRBD2 matching 9 bases. The CDR3 is made up of 14 amino acids. Trimming at V came to 7 bases and at J to 4 bases, leaving 4 bases not matched to a gene. CDR1 and CDR2 (germline): LNHDA, SQIVND (reference sequence).

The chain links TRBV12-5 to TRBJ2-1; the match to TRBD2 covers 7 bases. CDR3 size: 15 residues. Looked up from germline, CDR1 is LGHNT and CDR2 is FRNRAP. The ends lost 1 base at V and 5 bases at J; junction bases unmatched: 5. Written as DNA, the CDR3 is TGTGCTAGTGGTTTGGGCCTAGCGGAAGACAATGAGCAGTTCTTC. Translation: CASGLGLAEDNEQFF.

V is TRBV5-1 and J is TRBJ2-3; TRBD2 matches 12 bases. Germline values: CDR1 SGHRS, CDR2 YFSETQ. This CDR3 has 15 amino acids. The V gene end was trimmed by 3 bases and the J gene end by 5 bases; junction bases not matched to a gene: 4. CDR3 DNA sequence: TGCGCCAGCAGCTCGACTAGCGGGAGTCAAGATACGCAGTATTTT. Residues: CASSSTSGSQDTQYF. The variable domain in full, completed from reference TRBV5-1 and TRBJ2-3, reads KAGVTQTPRYLIKTRGQQVTLSCSPISGHRSVSWYQQTPGQGLQFLFEYFSETQRNKGNFPGRFSGRQFSNSRSEMNVSTLELGDSALYLCASSSTSGSQDTQYFGPGTRLTVL.

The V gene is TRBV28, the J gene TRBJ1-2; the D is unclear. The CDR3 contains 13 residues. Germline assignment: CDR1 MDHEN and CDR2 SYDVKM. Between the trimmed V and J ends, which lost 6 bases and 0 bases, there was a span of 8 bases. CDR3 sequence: CASREGSNYGYTF. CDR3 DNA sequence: TGTGCCAGCAGGGAGGGTTCTAACTATGGCTACACCTTC.

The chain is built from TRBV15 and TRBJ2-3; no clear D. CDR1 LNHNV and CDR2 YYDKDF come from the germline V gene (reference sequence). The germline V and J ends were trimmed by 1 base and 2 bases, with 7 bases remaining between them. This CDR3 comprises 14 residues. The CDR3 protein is CATSRVMPTDTQYF. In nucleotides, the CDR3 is TGTGCCACCAGCAGAGTTATGCCCACAGATACGCAGTATTTT.

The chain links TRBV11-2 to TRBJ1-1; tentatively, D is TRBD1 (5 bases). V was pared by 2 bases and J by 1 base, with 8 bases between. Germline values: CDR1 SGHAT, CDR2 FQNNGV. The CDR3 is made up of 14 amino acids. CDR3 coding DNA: TGTGCCAGCAGCTTACCTGGACAGAACACTGAAGCTTTCTTT. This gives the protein CASSLPGQNTEAFF. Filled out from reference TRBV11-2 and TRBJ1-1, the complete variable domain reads EAGVAQSPRYKIIEKRQSVAFWCNPISGHATLYWYQQILGQGPKLLIQFQNNGVVDDSQLPKDRFSAERLKGVDSTLKIQPAKLEDSAVYLCASSLPGQNTEAFFGQGTRLTVV.

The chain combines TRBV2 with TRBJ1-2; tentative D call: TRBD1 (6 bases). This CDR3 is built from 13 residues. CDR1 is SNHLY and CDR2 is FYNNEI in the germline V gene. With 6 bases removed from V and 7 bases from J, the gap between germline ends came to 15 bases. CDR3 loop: CASSQIGGAGYTF. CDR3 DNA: TGTGCCAGCAGCCAGATAGGGGGTGCTGGCTACACCTTC.

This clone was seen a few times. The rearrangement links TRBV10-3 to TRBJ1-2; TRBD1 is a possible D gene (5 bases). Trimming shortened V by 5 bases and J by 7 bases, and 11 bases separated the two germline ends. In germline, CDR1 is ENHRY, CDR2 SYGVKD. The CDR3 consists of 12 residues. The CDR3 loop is CAISLQEGGYTF. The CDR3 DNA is TGTGCCATCAGTTTACAGGAGGGTGGCTACACCTTC.

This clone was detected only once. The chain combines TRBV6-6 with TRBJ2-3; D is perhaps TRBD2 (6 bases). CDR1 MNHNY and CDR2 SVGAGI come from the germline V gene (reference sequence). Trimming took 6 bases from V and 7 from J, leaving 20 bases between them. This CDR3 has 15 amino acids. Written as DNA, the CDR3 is TGTGCCAGCAGGGGGAAAGGGCTAGCGCCCTATACGCAGTATTTT. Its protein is CASRGKGLAPYTQYF.

CDR3 amino acids: CAISEYRTGHTEAFF. The CDR3 region has the DNA TGTGCCATCAGTGAGTATAGGACAGGCCACACTGAAGCTTTCTTT. This rearrangement joins TRBV10-3 to TRBJ1-1; TRBD1 aligns across 7 bases. Per the germline V gene, CDR1 is ENHRY and CDR2 is SYGVKD. The CDR3 has 15 amino acids. Trimming at V came to 1 base and at J to 3 bases, leaving 5 bases not matched to a gene.

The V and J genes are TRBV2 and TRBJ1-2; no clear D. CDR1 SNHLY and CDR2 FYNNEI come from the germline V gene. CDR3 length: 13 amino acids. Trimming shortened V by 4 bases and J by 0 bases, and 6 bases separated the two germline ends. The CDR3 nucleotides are TGTGCCAGCAGTGTCAGCCCTAACTATGGCTACACCTTC. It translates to CASSVSPNYGYTF.

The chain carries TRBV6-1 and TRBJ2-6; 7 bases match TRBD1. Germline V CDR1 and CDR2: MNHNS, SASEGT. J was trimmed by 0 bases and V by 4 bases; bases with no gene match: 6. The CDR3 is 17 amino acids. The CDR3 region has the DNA TGTGCCAGCAGTGTCGGGGACAGCGCCTCTGGGGCCAACGTCCTGACTTTC. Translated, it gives CASSVGDSASGANVLTF.

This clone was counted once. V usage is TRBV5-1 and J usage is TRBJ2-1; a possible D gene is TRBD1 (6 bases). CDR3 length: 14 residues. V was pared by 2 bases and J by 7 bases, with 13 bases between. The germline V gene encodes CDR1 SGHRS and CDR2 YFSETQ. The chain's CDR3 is CASSFFTGQNEQFF. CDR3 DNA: TGCGCCAGCAGCTTTTTTACAGGGCAAAATGAGCAGTTCTTC.

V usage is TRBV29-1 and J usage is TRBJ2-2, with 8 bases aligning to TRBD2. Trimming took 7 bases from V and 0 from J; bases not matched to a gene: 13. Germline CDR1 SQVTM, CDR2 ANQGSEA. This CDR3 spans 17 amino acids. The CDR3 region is CSARGTSGSANTGELFF. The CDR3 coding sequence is TGCAGCGCCCGTGGTACTAGCGGATCCGCGAACACCGGGGAGCTGTTTTTT.

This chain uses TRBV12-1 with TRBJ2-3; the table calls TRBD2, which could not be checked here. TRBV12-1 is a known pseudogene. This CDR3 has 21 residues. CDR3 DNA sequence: TGTGCCAGCAGCTTTCCGTTGGACCGAAATTGGAGCGGGAGAGTCACAGATACGCAGTATTTT. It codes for CASSFPLDRNWSGRVTDTQYF.

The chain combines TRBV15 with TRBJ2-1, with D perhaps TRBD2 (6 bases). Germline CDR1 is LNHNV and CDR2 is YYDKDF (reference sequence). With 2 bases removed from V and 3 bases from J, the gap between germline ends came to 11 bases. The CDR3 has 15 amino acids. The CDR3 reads CATSRPSGLYNEQFF. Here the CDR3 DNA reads TGTGCCACCAGCAGACCAAGCGGGCTCTACAATGAGCAGTTCTTC.

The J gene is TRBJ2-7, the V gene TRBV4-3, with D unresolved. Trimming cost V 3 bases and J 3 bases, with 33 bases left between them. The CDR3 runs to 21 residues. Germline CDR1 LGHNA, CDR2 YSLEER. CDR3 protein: CASSHSHYKGFVGRSNYEQYF. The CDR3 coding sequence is TGCGCCAGCAGCCATAGTCACTATAAGGGTTTTGTGGGCCGGTCAAACTACGAGCAGTACTTC.

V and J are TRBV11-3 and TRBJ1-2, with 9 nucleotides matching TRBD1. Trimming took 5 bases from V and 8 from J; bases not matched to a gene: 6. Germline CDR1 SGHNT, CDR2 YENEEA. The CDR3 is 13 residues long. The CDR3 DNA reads TGTGCCAGCAGCCCACAGGGGGCTAAAGGCTACACCTTC. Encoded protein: CASSPQGAKGYTF.